This TCR beta chain was identified during a study of blood T cell repertoires in COVID-19. The germline V gene encodes CDR1 SGHNT and CDR2 YYREEE (reference sequence). V was shortened by 4 bases and J by 7 bases, with 15 bases between the two germline ends. This CDR3 comprises 13 residues. The method was immunoSEQ multiplex PCR; TCRdb's version includes in-frame clones alone and lacks a portion of them. The data contain some 100,000 clones, over 65% of them singletons. J is TRBJ2-7 and V is TRBV5-4; D remains unclear. The TCR comes from a woman aged 60-70 years with acute or convalescent COVID-19. Specimen: peripheral blood. CDR3 region: CASSQPGTAEQYF. The CDR3 DNA reads TGTGCCAGCAGCCAGCCAGGCACAGCTGAGCAGTACTTC.